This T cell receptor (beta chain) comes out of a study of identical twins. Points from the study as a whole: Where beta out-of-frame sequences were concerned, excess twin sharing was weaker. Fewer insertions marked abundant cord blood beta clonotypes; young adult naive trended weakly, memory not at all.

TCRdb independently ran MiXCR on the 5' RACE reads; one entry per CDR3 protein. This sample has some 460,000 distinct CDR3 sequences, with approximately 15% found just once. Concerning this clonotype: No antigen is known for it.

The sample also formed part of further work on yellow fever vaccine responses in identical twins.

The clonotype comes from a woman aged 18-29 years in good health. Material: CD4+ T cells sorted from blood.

The CDR3 DNA follows: TGTGCCAGCAGTCCTGGGCCGGAGGGCCCCACAGATACGCAGTATTTT. This codes for CASSPGPEGPTDTQYF. This chain connects TRBV28 to TRBJ2-3, with a tentative D call TRBD2 (6 bases). V was cut by 5 bases and J by 2 bases, with 17 bases left in between. CDR1 and CDR2 (germline): MDHEN, SYDVKM. The CDR3 covers 16 residues.